This TCR beta chain was documented in a study of cytomegalovirus exposure and HLA in healthy donors (dated by TCRdb to the late 2010s). About the full investigation: In an earlier analysis of some 550 of the donors, approximately 300 Gb of sequence data and some 120 million unique TCR beta sequences from 180 million or so T cells were reported. Roughly 290 gigabases of sequencing data and tens of millions of unique TCR sequences made up an early release that covered roughly 670 HLA-typed donors. The genetic ancestry cluster associated with self-reported Caucasian donors included roughly 84% of the approximately 410 genotyped donors. The study aimed to test whether cataloging public T cell receptors could reveal signatures of past pathogen exposure. The study used immunosequencing to profile the T cell repertoires of 670 or so subjects and linked those repertoires to cytomegalovirus serostatus. Besides the first cohort of some 670 subjects, a separate validation cohort made up of over 100 different subjects was used. To predict cytomegalovirus infection status, the study combined high-throughput TCR immunosequencing, statistical association of individual TCRs with disease status, and machine learning. A later analysis re-analyzed previously published TCR beta repertoires from approximately 700 donors and added high-resolution HLA genotyping to study TCR occurrence patterns. In the later analysis, no new phenotypic data were used to find candidate immune exposures; instead, reliance was placed on TCR beta sequences and their occurrence across donors. In an earlier analysis of around 540 of the donors, high-throughput TCR beta sequencing was used to judge whether each TCR beta V gene segment behaved as functional or pseudogenic. Donor age, sex, ethnicity and CMV serostatus were collected together with the repertoire data. A later genetic analysis used genome-wide SNP genotypes for about three fifths of the 666 donors, treating that subset as a discovery cohort. Every discovery cohort repertoire had been produced on one sequencing platform. HLA typing included class I and class II loci at four-digit resolution. The number of typed donors differed by locus: 629-630 for A, B, C, DRB1 and DQB1; some 540 for DQA1; some 610 for DPA1; and 400 to 480 for DPB1. Roughly 5 DR-DQ haplotypes were handled as single units for association and clustering, since linkage in the cohort was strong. Among about 390 genotyped donors of the cohort, an average of roughly 240,000 unique TCR beta nucleotide sequences were sequenced per donor, about a sixth of them non-productive.

A word on this clone: Its antigen target is currently unknown. No much larger clone exists at a distance of one base, and base qualities are not known.

Library preparation was by the immunoSEQ multiplex PCR assay. For the multiplex PCR, a mixture combining 60 forward primers for TCR Vbeta segments and 13 reverse primers for TCR Jbeta segments was used. A multiplex PCR assay on genomic DNA amplified the CDR3 region of rearranged TCR beta genes. On the Illumina HiSeq System, the amplified TCR beta libraries were sequenced as 87-base-pair reads. In the source study's methods: Across the 640 or so repertoires, a later analysis counted 60 million to 90 million unique TCR beta chains, some 11 million of which were shared by at least two donors. A nearest-neighbor algorithm error-corrected the raw reads and collapsed the reads into unique sequences, merging closely related sequences to remove PCR and sequencing errors. CDR3 sequences were aligned to IMGT reference sequences to assign V, D and J gene segments. For a sequence to be retained, at least a six-nucleotide match to both a V gene segment and a J gene segment was required. Rearrangements were called productive when the CDR3 lacked stop codons and stayed in frame with V and J; all others were non-productive. CDR3 was defined according to IMGT convention as the region running from the second conserved V-encoded cysteine to the conserved J-encoded phenylalanine. The earlier analysis of approximately 500 of the donors excluded sequences that lacked an unambiguous match to a single V gene segment. An earlier analysis of just under 600 of the donors called V segments functional above 56.7% productive rearrangements and segregating when the between-donor standard deviation exceeded 5%. A statistical classification framework was developed to diagnose cytomegalovirus status using the catalog of TCR beta chain sequences. In a later analysis, V and J genes were assigned by comparing TCR nucleotide sequences against IMGT/GENE-DB human TR gene sequences. Using the TCRdist pipeline, a later analysis assigned CDR3 sequences along with most-parsimonious VDJ recombination scenarios. In a later analysis, each TCR beta chain was defined by its CDR3 amino acid sequence together with its V-gene family, and reads without a unique V-gene family were excluded. As a way to deal with suspected cross-contamination and a sequencing artifact, a later analysis dropped 592 nucleotide sequences that were highly shared and had low generation probability. In a later analysis, a clonal expansion index was calculated for each public chain from normalized within-repertoire ranks of inferred template counts. A later analysis computed generation probabilities with a VDJ recombination model fitted to out-of-frame rearrangements, and checked the results against IGoR. A later analysis scored TCR-TCR, TCR-HLA and TCR-CMV co-occurrence with hypergeometric tests, applying a repertoire-size bias correction to TCR pairs. In a later analysis, false discovery rates were estimated by permuting HLA or CMV assignments 20 times. In a later analysis, co-occurring TCRs were grouped with DBSCAN, and TCRdist sequence similarity was added when clustering was performed within HLA-allele-positive subsets. For co-occurrence clustering, repertoires with fewer than 30,000 or more than 120,000 public chains were excluded, along with roughly 5 repertoires with anomalous nucleotide sharing. The immuneACCESS repertoire file appears here via TCRdb, limited to in-frame rearrangements. These files lack a portion of the clones; in checked studies, under half of the deficit traces to unresolved V genes, and the cause of the others is not known. D and trimming come from the DNA, and the V and J calls and clone size come from that table. This sample lists approximately 130,000 clones; over 60% were detected once. Approximately 2.9% of the sample lies in the top ten.

The cohort was made up of 666 healthy bone marrow donors. Cohort members were all nominally healthy when sampled, although unrecorded immune exposures were likely present. Of the approximately 700 cohort members, around 290 had a positive CMV serostatus and about 400 had a negative one, while no CMV serostatus was recorded for the donor. A peripheral blood sample was provided by each donor, and peripheral blood mononuclear cells were used for TCR beta sequencing. Genomic DNA was extracted from the blood cell samples with the Qiagen DNeasy Blood Extraction Kit. Summary of the overall study and its limitations: A further reported finding was that TCR beta sequences accurately predicted the HLA-A and HLA-B alleles for most subjects in the first cohort. Compared with the roughly 700-donor mean, donors in an Asian-associated ancestry cluster had fewer N-insertions in productive TCRs, according to a later genetic analysis. An association between a missense DCLRE1C variant and V-gene and J-gene trimming of TCR beta chains was found in a later genetic analysis and replicated in an independent cohort. A later analysis found that TCR association rates varied across HLA loci, with DRB1 alleles showing the most associated TCRs and HLA-C alleles the fewest. The study listed 164 TCR beta chains as associated with cytomegalovirus. A later analysis found that HLA-associated TCR beta chains were more clonally expanded and had lower generation probabilities than equally common non-associated chains. Three of the identified cytomegalovirus-associated TCR beta chains were confirmed in vitro to be specific for cytomegalovirus antigens. The only immune exposure information available for the cohort was CMV serostatus. Because the 87-base-pair reads could not distinguish some IMGT-functional V segments, including TRBV6-2 and TRBV6-3, those segments were excluded. According to a later analysis, parvovirus B19, influenza, CMV and Epstein-Barr virus appeared linked to several top co-occurrence clusters. Seventeen rarely observed V segments, including chromosome 9 orphons, were excluded from the earlier analysis of about 600 of the donors because counts were too low. A cluster of highly shared sequence variants was judged likely to be a technical artifact of the sequencing pipeline. In a later analysis, most CMV-associated TCR beta chains were found to appear HLA-restricted, with HLA associations seemingly driven largely by CMV exposure. According to the authors, the approach could potentially be generalized to other disease states and immunological phenotypes. Because some donors lacked HLA typing at each locus, the association tests relied only on the typed subset. In an earlier analysis of roughly 560 of the donors, most TCR beta V segments were observed in productive rearrangements about 90% or about 30% of the time, broadly matching IMGT annotations. Across donors, most TCR sequences were observed very rarely, whereas some public TCRs were present in many individuals. Correlated functional status among segregating V segments might reflect linkage disequilibrium, but an unknown experimental factor could not be ruled out. Roughly uniform sequencing depth across donors was assumed in presence/absence analyses, although this assumption may not hold. At a false discovery rate of 0.05, a later analysis linked around 15,000 TCR beta sequences to specific HLA alleles. When HLA alleles, especially DR and DQ, strongly co-occurred, attributing TCR associations to individual alleles was difficult. Only TCR beta chains were sequenced in this cohort, and the absence of alpha or paired-chain data limited detectable features. The classifier was reported to diagnose cytomegalovirus status with high specificity and sensitivity in both the original and validation cohorts.

Sequences MDHEN (CDR1) and SYDVKM (CDR2) are obtained from the germline V gene. The CDR3, from cysteine to phenylalanine, totals 15 residues. Only the CDR3 DNA is retained, 45 bases long and in frame from the first base. V and J are trimmed by 4 bases and 7 bases, and the gene matches miss 12 bases of the junction. The sequence is built from TRBV28 and TRBJ2-5, and 7 junction bases match TRBD1. Sequencing was done on a sample of PBMCs. This clonotype was obtained from a human donor in good health. The nucleotide sequence is given as TGTGCCAGCAGTTCACGGGACAGACTTGGGGGGACCCAGTACTTC. This translates into CASSSRDRLGGTQYF. When the CDR3 is completed using the reference TRBV28 and TRBJ2-5 genes on either side, the full variable domain is DVKVTQSSRYLVKRTGEKVFLECVQDMDHENMFWYRQDPGLGLRLIYFSYDVKMKEKGDIPEGYSVSREKKERFSLILESASTNQTSMYLCASSSRDRLGGTQYFGPGTRLLVL.